Below, 27 T cell receptor beta chains from the same sample are listed, as sequenced in a study of beta chain features in type 1 diabetes. Reverse transcription of all isolated RNA meant that expressed TCRB transcripts were sequenced. Using immunoSEQ multiplex PCR, the repertoire was profiled, and TCRdb retains in-frame clones only, with some absent. The data contain around 150,000 clones, about 8.5% of them seen just once; the ten biggest clones take up approximately 0.69%. The specimen was central memory CD4+ T cells from blood. The source is a man between 18 and 35 years old in good health.

The chain employs TRBV7-3 and TRBJ2-5; D might be TRBD1 (6 bases). Germline V CDR1 and CDR2: SGHTA, FQGTGA. Between the trimmed V and J ends, which lost 4 bases and 4 bases, there was a span of 13 bases. The CDR3 length is 14 residues. The CDR3 region is CASSSTGQGETQYF. Written as DNA, the CDR3 is TGTGCCAGCAGCTCGACAGGTCAGGGAGAGACCCAGTACTTC.

This clone was counted between two and nine times. The gene calls are TRBV28 and TRBJ2-7; 8 bases are a match to TRBD2. The CDR3 runs to 13 residues. Germline V gene data show CDR1 as MDHEN and CDR2 as SYDVKM. V shed 10 bases and J 5 bases; nucleotides not matched to a gene: 10. The CDR3: CATRRGGSDEQYF. DNA of the CDR3: TGTGCCACCCGCCGGGGGGGAAGTGACGAGCAGTACTTC.

This clone was seen more than once but under ten times. This CDR3 reads CASSLRAGGVSPLHF. DNA of the CDR3: TGTGCCAGCAGCTTACGGGCGGGGGGCGTTTCACCCCTCCACTTT. The chain has TRBV7-8 and TRBJ1-6; the D gene is possibly TRBD1 (6 bases). The ends were cut back, 2 bases at V and 9 bases at J, with 14 bases in the middle. Germline loops: CDR1 SGHVS, CDR2 FQNEAQ. The CDR3 covers 15 residues.

A few counts support this clone. The chain combines TRBV6-6 with TRBJ1-1; D ambiguous. Trimming took 3 bases from V and 4 from J, leaving 12 bases between them. Germline CDR1 is MNHNY and CDR2 is SVGAGI (reference sequence). The length of the CDR3 is 14 residues. This chain's CDR3 is CASSYGSGSTEAFF. The CDR3 DNA sequence: TGTGCCAGCAGTTATGGATCCGGGTCCACTGAAGCTTTCTTT.

The V gene is TRBV5-6, the J gene TRBJ2-3; D unclear. Trimming removed 2 bases from V and 1 base from J, with 11 bases in between. The V gene's germline CDR1 is SGHDT and CDR2 YYEEEE. The CDR3 length is 15 residues. CDR3 in amino acids: CASSFLLEGTDTQYF. CDR3 DNA sequence: TGTGCCAGCAGCTTCCTCCTAGAGGGCACAGATACGCAGTATTTT.

This clone was seen only a few times. Other DNA sequences in this specimen translate into the identical CDR3. The rearrangement uses TRBV7-9 and TRBJ2-5, with 10 positions matching TRBD2. Trimming removed 1 base from V and 4 bases from J; junction bases left unmatched: 3. The CDR3 is made up of 15 amino acids. Germline assignment: CDR1 SEHNR and CDR2 FQNEAQ (reference sequence). This chain's CDR3 is CASSLVLAGGETQYF. DNA for the CDR3: TGTGCCAGCAGCTTAGTTTTAGCGGGGGGAGAGACCCAGTACTTC. Using reference TRBV7-9 and TRBJ2-5 for the parts outside the CDR3, the full variable domain is DTGVSQNPRHKITKRGQNVTFRCDPISEHNRLYWYRQTLGQGPEFLTYFQNEAQLEKSRLLSDRFSAERPKGSFSTLEIQRTEQGDSAMYLCASSLVLAGGETQYFGPGTRLLVL.

The J gene is TRBJ1-2, the V gene TRBV27; TRBD1 is a possible D gene (5 bases). Per the germline V gene, CDR1 is MNHEY and CDR2 is SMNVEV (reference sequence). V was pared by 0 bases and J by 6 bases, with 11 bases between. The CDR3 extends over 14 amino acids. DNA for the CDR3: TGTGCCAGCAGTTTATCGAGGACAAGTCATGGCTACACCTTC. Its protein is CASSLSRTSHGYTF.

The chain is built from TRBV6-1 and TRBJ2-1; D gene ambiguous. Trimming cost V 2 bases and J 8 bases, with 13 bases left between them. The CDR3 spans 14 residues. The germline V gene has CDR1 MNHNS and CDR2 SASEGT. CDR3 nucleotides: TGTGCCAGCAGTGAACAAGTACGTTCGGATGAGCAGTTCTTC. Translating gives CASSEQVRSDEQFF.

The gene calls are TRBV28 and TRBJ2-7; possible D gene TRBD2, 7 bases. The ends were cut back, 4 bases at V and 3 bases at J, with 19 bases in the middle. Germline V gives CDR1 MDHEN, CDR2 SYDVKM. CDR3 length equals 16 residues. The CDR3 loop reads CASSSGAWGGNYEQYF. The CDR3, as DNA: TGTGCCAGCAGTTCGGGGGCTTGGGGGGGAAACTACGAGCAGTACTTC.

This clone was counted a few times. The rearrangement joins TRBV30 to TRBJ2-7; no firm D call. Trimming stripped 2 bases from V and 0 bases from J, with 17 bases between. CDR1 and CDR2 from the germline V gene are GTSNPN and SVGIG (reference sequence). The CDR3 loop spans 16 amino acids. In DNA, the CDR3 is TGTGCCTGGAGTAACCGCTTAGGCCCGGGCTCCTACGAGCAGTACTTC. Residues: CAWSNRLGPGSYEQYF.

In its sample, this clone was seen a few times. This chain connects TRBV5-4 to TRBJ1-6; maybe TRBD1 (5 bases). Germline V gives CDR1 SGHNT, CDR2 YYREEE (reference sequence). V was clipped by 4 bases and J by 7 bases, with 18 bases between them. This CDR3 spans 16 amino acids. CDR3 region: CASSTDSRFGNSPLHF. CDR3 nucleotide sequence: TGTGCCAGCAGCACCGACAGCCGATTTGGGAATTCACCCCTCCACTTT.

This clone occurred a few times. CDR3 residues: CASSQDAGPFTEAFF. The CDR3 bases are TGTGCCAGCAGCCAAGACGCAGGGCCGTTTACTGAAGCTTTCTTT. The J gene is TRBJ1-1, the V gene TRBV4-2; tentative D call: TRBD1 (5 bases). CDR1 is LGHNA and CDR2 is YNFKEQ in the germline V gene. This CDR3 comprises 15 residues. The V end lost 0 bases, the J end lost 5 bases, and 13 bases lay between the germline ends.

The chain employs TRBV4-3 and TRBJ1-4; TRBD1 matches at 8 bases. CDR3 length: 16 amino acids. CDR1 is LGHNA, CDR2 YSLEER, per germline. V was pared by 1 base and J by 6 bases, with 7 bases of the junction left unmatched. The CDR3 loop reads CASSQGGTGGDEKLFF. As DNA, the CDR3 is TGCGCCAGCAGCCAAGGTGGTACAGGGGGAGATGAAAAACTGTTTTTT.

V gene TRBV5-1 combines with J gene TRBJ1-1; D is perhaps TRBD1 (6 bases). This CDR3 is built from 13 residues. Trimming shortened V by 7 bases and J by 7 bases, and 17 bases separated the two germline ends. Germline-derived CDR1 and CDR2 are SGHRS and YFSETQ. CDR3 DNA sequence: TGCGCCAGCGCGGGGGGGGCCGAGGTTGAAGCTTTCTTT. Protein product: CASAGGAEVEAFF. Full variable domain (remainder filled in from reference TRBV5-1 and TRBJ1-1): KAGVTQTPRYLIKTRGQQVTLSCSPISGHRSVSWYQQTPGQGLQFLFEYFSETQRNKGNFPGRFSGRQFSNSRSEMNVSTLELGDSALYLCASAGGAEVEAFFGQGTRLTVV.

The gene calls are TRBV28 and TRBJ2-2; D might be TRBD1 (5 bases). This CDR3 is 18 amino acids long. In germline, CDR1 is MDHEN, CDR2 SYDVKM. Trimming took 1 base from V and 7 from J, leaving 22 bases between them. Here the CDR3 DNA reads TGTGCCAGCAGTTTATTGGCTTTCGTTAGGGGCGAGGACGGGGAGCTGTTTTTT. It specifies CASSLLAFVRGEDGELFF.

This clone was detected many times. The chain has TRBV6-5 and TRBJ1-6, with TRBD1 as a possible D gene (6 bases). V was pared by 8 bases and J by 8 bases, with 10 bases between. Per germline, CDR1 MNHEY and CDR2 SVGAGI. This CDR3 spans 12 amino acids. The CDR3 reads CASGGWYSPLHF. CDR3 in DNA: TGTGCCAGCGGGGGCTGGTATTCACCCCTCCACTTT.

This clone was observed a few times. The V and J genes are TRBV6-5 and TRBJ2-5; perhaps TRBD1 as D (6 bases). Germline CDR1 MNHEY, CDR2 SVGAGI. This CDR3 comprises 15 residues. The germline V and J ends were trimmed by 10 bases and 2 bases, with 20 bases remaining between them. The CDR3 DNA is TGTGCCACCAGCAGGATGGACAGACAGCAAGAGACCCAGTACTTC. This gives the protein CATSRMDRQQETQYF.

This clone was detected a few times. This rearrangement joins TRBV7-2 to TRBJ2-1; a possible D gene is TRBD1 (5 bases). This CDR3 has 15 amino acids. The V end lost 5 bases, the J end lost 8 bases, and 19 bases lay between the germline ends. Germline V gene sequence: CDR1 SGHTA, CDR2 FQGNSA. CDR3 amino acids: CASSPPDRRGYEQFF. The CDR3 DNA reads as TGTGCCAGCAGCCCCCCCGACAGAAGGGGCTATGAGCAGTTCTTC.

The chain uses TRBV7-3 and TRBJ2-1; D might be TRBD2 (6 bases). The length of the CDR3 is 16 residues. With 1 base removed from V and 4 bases from J, the gap between germline ends came to 14 bases. In germline, CDR1 is SGHTA, CDR2 FQGTGA. As DNA, the CDR3 is TGTGCCAGCAGCTTAAATAGGCGGGCGGGGTACAATGAGCAGTTCTTC. Amino acid sequence: CASSLNRRAGYNEQFF. Full variable domain (missing parts from reference TRBV7-3 and TRBJ2-1): GAGVSQTPSNKVTEKGKYVELRCDPISGHTALYWYRQSLGQGPEFLIYFQGTGAADDSGLPNDRFFAVRPEGSVSTLKIQRTERGDSAVYLCASSLNRRAGYNEQFFGPGTRLTVL.

This clone was seen ten or more times. The gene calls are TRBV10-3 and TRBJ2-5; D is perhaps TRBD1 (6 bases). Trimming cost V 7 bases and J 5 bases, with 17 bases left between them. The CDR3 covers 14 residues. Germline V lookup: CDR1 ENHRY, CDR2 SYGVKD. CDR3 protein: CAIKGDTTGETQYF. CDR3 nucleotides: TGTGCCATCAAGGGGGACACAACCGGGGAGACCCAGTACTTC.

This clone was recorded many times. V and J are TRBV4-3 and TRBJ1-6; 7 nucleotides align to TRBD1. The CDR3 loop spans 15 amino acids. The V segment lost 4 bases and the J segment 10 bases; nucleotides outside the gene matches: 10. Germline assignment: CDR1 LGHNA and CDR2 YSLEER. Written as DNA, the CDR3 is TGCGCCAGCAGCCGCAGCCCCACAGGGGAGTCACCCCTCCACTTT. Translation: CASSRSPTGESPLHF.

The table lists this clone with a few counts. The rearrangement uses TRBV29-1 and TRBJ1-1; 8 positions agree with TRBD1. V was clipped by 7 bases and J by 5 bases; unmatched bases: 9. CDR1 and CDR2 from the germline V gene are SQVTM and ANQGSEA. The CDR3 runs 13 residues. DNA for the CDR3: TGCAGCGCTGGACAGGGTAAGTTTACTGAAGCTTTCTTT. This encodes CSAGQGKFTEAFF.

The rearrangement joins TRBV7-8 to TRBJ1-2; D might be TRBD1 (5 bases). From germline, CDR1 is SGHVS and CDR2 FQNEAQ. The CDR3 totals 13 residues. The V gene lost 1 base and the J gene lost 7 bases, with 10 bases spanning the gap. The CDR3 sequence is CASSLGRGSGYTF. The CDR3 DNA follows: TGTGCCAGCAGCTTAGGTCGGGGGTCTGGCTACACCTTC.

The chain links TRBV19 to TRBJ2-3; D is possibly TRBD1 (5 bases). Germline V CDR1 and CDR2: LNHDA, SQIVND (reference sequence). The CDR3 covers 15 residues. Trimming removed 3 bases at V and 0 bases at J, with 10 bases between. This CDR3 is CASSMMTVSTDTQYF. In nucleotides, the CDR3 is TGTGCCAGTAGTATGATGACAGTTAGCACAGATACGCAGTATTTT.

The rearrangement links TRBV10-3 to TRBJ2-1; tentative D call: TRBD1 (6 bases). Germline values: CDR1 ENHRY, CDR2 SYGVKD. With 2 bases removed from V and 2 bases from J, the gap between germline ends came to 13 bases. CDR3 length: 16 residues. The CDR3 loop reads CAISEAMKGAYNEQFF. DNA for the CDR3: TGTGCCATCAGTGAGGCGATGAAGGGGGCCTACAATGAGCAGTTCTTC.

The sample holds a few counts of this clone. The CDR3 here is CASSLAGLNTEAFF. For the CDR3, the DNA is TGTGCCAGCAGCTTGGCCGGGTTGAACACTGAAGCTTTCTTT. The genes are TRBV11-2 and TRBJ1-1, with D unclear. CDR3 length: 14 amino acids. Trimming left V 3 bases short and J 0 bases short, with 8 bases between. From germline, CDR1 is SGHAT and CDR2 FQNNGV. Variable domain in full (rest from reference TRBV11-2 and TRBJ1-1): EAGVAQSPRYKIIEKRQSVAFWCNPISGHATLYWYQQILGQGPKLLIQFQNNGVVDDSQLPKDRFSAERLKGVDSTLKIQPAKLEDSAVYLCASSLAGLNTEAFFGQGTRLTVV.

A few counts support this clone. V gene TRBV6-1 combines with J gene TRBJ2-1; perhaps TRBD2 as D (5 bases). V gave up 4 bases and J gave up 0 bases, with 10 bases separating them. This CDR3 contains 15 residues. Germline CDR1 MNHNS, CDR2 SASEGT. CDR3 DNA sequence: TGTGCCAGCAGTGTCGTCGGGGTCTCCTACAATGAGCAGTTCTTC. Its protein product is CASSVVGVSYNEQFF.